This entry lists 27 T cell receptor beta chains sequenced from one sample in a study of shared clonotypes between healthy human individuals. The protocol was immunoSEQ multiplex PCR, while the TCRdb copy is restricted to in-frame clones and leaves out a portion. The table includes 550,000 to 800,000 clones, 90% detected once. Sequenced: memory CD8+ T cells from PBMCs. Subset of the sample: CD45RO+ cells pooled with CCR7-negative TemRA cells. The receptors derive from a man aged 18 to 30 in good health. Some clones in this sample may be carry-over from other donors' samples.

The chain has TRBV9 and TRBJ2-7; the D gene is possibly TRBD2 (7 bases). Germline CDR1 is SGDLS and CDR2 is YYNGEE. This CDR3 is built from 15 residues. Trimming took 4 bases from V and 6 from J, leaving 20 bases between them. CDR3 sequence reads: CASSPEGGNLGEQYF. The CDR3 DNA sequence: TGTGCCAGCAGCCCCGAGGGGGGGAATTTGGGCGAGCAGTACTTC.

The chain couples TRBV27 to TRBJ1-2; D may be TRBD1 (5 bases). Germline V lookup: CDR1 MNHEY, CDR2 SMNVEV (reference sequence). Trimming pared 6 bases from V and 6 bases from J, leaving 17 bases between. This CDR3 contains 14 residues. The CDR3 region is CASRTMGRENGYTF. The CDR3 nucleotides are TGTGCCAGCAGAACGATGGGCAGGGAGAATGGCTACACCTTC.

The genes are TRBV5-1 and TRBJ2-1, with D perhaps TRBD1 or TRBD2 (5 bases each). CDR1 and CDR2 (germline): SGHRS, YFSETQ. The CDR3 consists of 16 residues. V lost 4 bases to trimming and J lost 0 bases, with 14 bases between them. The chain's CDR3 is CASSPGRSASYNEQFF. The CDR3 region has the DNA TGCGCCAGCAGCCCGGGGCGAAGCGCCTCCTACAATGAGCAGTTCTTC.

The V call is TRBV7-9, the J call TRBJ2-3, with D uncertain. V was cut by 0 bases and J by 2 bases, with 12 bases left in between. CDR3 length equals 16 residues. Germline V CDR1 and CDR2: SEHNR, FQNEAQ (reference sequence). CDR3 sequence reads: CASSLAWQKITDTQYF. CDR3 nucleotide sequence: TGTGCCAGCAGCTTAGCGTGGCAGAAAATCACAGATACGCAGTATTTT.

V and J are TRBV28 and TRBJ2-5; D is possibly TRBD1 (6 bases). Germline lookup yields CDR1 MDHEN and CDR2 SYDVKM. This CDR3 spans 12 amino acids. V gave up 9 bases and J gave up 5 bases, with 13 bases separating them. CDR3 sequence: CARSPQGETQYF. The CDR3 DNA reads as TGTGCCAGGAGTCCTCAGGGGGAGACCCAGTACTTC.

This rearrangement joins TRBV10-3 to TRBJ2-5; D may be TRBD1 (6 bases). Trimming removed 0 bases from V and 11 bases from J, with 19 bases in between. The CDR3 is 15 residues long. Germline CDR1 and CDR2: ENHRY and SYGVKD. The CDR3 loop reads CAISESLGTNREQYF. The CDR3 bases are TGTGCCATCAGTGAGTCGTTAGGGACAAACAGGGAGCAGTACTTC.

V is TRBV5-1 and J is TRBJ2-1, with TRBD2 as a possible D gene (6 bases). Germline-derived CDR1 and CDR2 are SGHRS and YFSETQ. Trimming removed 2 bases from V and 6 bases from J, with 15 bases in between. This CDR3 region has 15 residues. DNA for the CDR3: TGCGCCAGCAGCTTCTGGGGGGAGTTCAGCAATGAGCAGTTCTTC. This encodes CASSFWGEFSNEQFF.

The chain links TRBV2 to TRBJ2-7; D may be TRBD2 (5 bases). Trimming shortened V by 6 bases and J by 3 bases, and 15 bases separated the two germline ends. This CDR3 comprises 14 residues. The V gene's germline CDR1 is SNHLY and CDR2 FYNNEI. CDR3 region: CASRGPGFSYEQYF. CDR3 in DNA: TGTGCCAGCAGAGGACCGGGATTCAGCTACGAGCAGTACTTC.

The V gene is TRBV9, the J gene TRBJ2-1; possibly TRBD1 for D (7 bases). CDR1 is SGDLS and CDR2 is YYNGEE in the germline V gene. Trimming cost V 4 bases and J 6 bases, with 14 bases left between them. The CDR3 runs 14 residues. CDR3 region: CASSPGGSGNEQFF. CDR3 in DNA: TGTGCCAGCAGCCCAGGGGGTAGCGGCAATGAGCAGTTCTTC.

V and J are TRBV7-6 and TRBJ2-5, with D perhaps being TRBD1 or TRBD2 (5 bases each). Looked up from germline, CDR1 is SGHVS and CDR2 is FNYEAQ. V lost 1 base to trimming and J lost 5 bases, with 14 bases between them. This CDR3 region has 15 residues. CDR3 DNA: TGTGCCAGCAGCTTAGTAGCCCCAGAGGGGGAGACCCAGTACTTC. The encoded protein is CASSLVAPEGETQYF.

This rearrangement joins TRBV27 to TRBJ2-1; TRBD2 matches 14 bases. J was trimmed by 8 bases and V by 6 bases; bases with no gene match: 18. Germline V gene lookup returns CDR1 MNHEY and CDR2 SMNVEV (reference sequence). The CDR3 loop spans 19 amino acids. CDR3 DNA: TGTGCCAGCAGCACCCTCAGACTAGCGGGAGGGCCTTTTGACGATGAGCAGTTCTTC. As protein: CASSTLRLAGGPFDDEQFF.

V and J are TRBV29-1 and TRBJ1-2, with unresolved D. Germline V lookup: CDR1 SQVTM, CDR2 ANQGSEA. This CDR3 has 14 amino acids. V lost 3 bases and J 3 bases, leaving 14 bases between the germline ends. The chain's CDR3 is CSVEKRGRDYGYTF. In nucleotides, the CDR3 is TGCAGCGTTGAGAAACGGGGTAGAGACTATGGCTACACCTTC. Together with reference TRBV29-1 and TRBJ1-2, the CDR3 gives the full variable domain: SAVISQKPSRDICQRGTSLTIQCQVDSQVTMMFWYRQQPGQSLTLIATANQGSEATYESGFVIDKFPISRPNLTFSTLTVSNMSPEDSSIYLCSVEKRGRDYGYTFGSGTRLTVV.

The rearrangement joins TRBV4-1 to TRBJ1-1; D uncertain. V was clipped by 0 bases and J by 0 bases, with 11 bases between them. Germline V gene sequence: CDR1 MGHRA, CDR2 YSYEKL. The CDR3 has 16 amino acids. The CDR3 DNA follows: TGCGCCAGCAGCCAAGAGCGGGTTTGGGTGAACACTGAAGCTTTCTTT. This gives the protein CASSQERVWVNTEAFF.

This clone was counted ten times or more. The chain employs TRBV21-1 and TRBJ1-1; no check of the table's D call, TRBD1, against the DNA was made. TRBV21-1 is noted as a pseudogene. The CDR3 length is 15 residues. The CDR3 loop is CASSNLGQGNTEAFF. CDR3 coding DNA: TGTGCCAGCAGCAATTTAGGACAGGGGAACACTGAAGCTTTCTTT.

The DNA for the CDR3 is TGTGCCAGTAGTATAGATTTCGGGGAGGGCTCCTACGAGCAGTACTTC. Translated, it gives CASSIDFGEGSYEQYF. The chain is built from TRBV19 and TRBJ2-7, with 7 bases that match TRBD2. The germline V gene has CDR1 LNHDA and CDR2 SQIVND (reference sequence). Losses at the gene ends were 0 bases for V and 0 bases for J; bases not matched to a gene: 5. The CDR3 is made up of 16 amino acids.

The V and J genes are TRBV7-8 and TRBJ1-1, with D possibly TRBD1 on 5 matching bases. The germline V and J ends were trimmed by 2 bases and 5 bases, with 12 bases remaining between them. The CDR3 covers 14 residues. Germline CDR1 SGHVS, CDR2 FQNEAQ. The CDR3 DNA is TGTGCCAGCAGCTTAAGTCAGGGAGGAACTGAAGCTTTCTTT. Encoded protein: CASSLSQGGTEAFF.

V is TRBV7-8 and J is TRBJ2-1; 10 bases match TRBD1. The CDR3 contains 14 residues. Germline V gene lookup returns CDR1 SGHVS and CDR2 FQNEAQ. The V gene end was trimmed by 3 bases and the J gene end by 7 bases; junction bases not matched to a gene: 3. This CDR3 reads CASSLDRGKNEQFF. The CDR3 nucleotides are TGTGCCAGCAGCTTGGACAGGGGGAAAAATGAGCAGTTCTTC.

The V gene is TRBV27, the J gene TRBJ1-5; 10 bases agree with TRBD1. Germline-derived CDR1 and CDR2 are MNHEY and SMNVEV (reference sequence). The CDR3 extends over 15 amino acids. The V segment lost 5 bases and the J segment 2 bases; nucleotides outside the gene matches: 3. For the CDR3, the DNA is TGTGCCAGCAGTGCTGGGACAGGGGGCAATCAGCCCCAGCATTTT. Amino acids: CASSAGTGGNQPQHF.

This chain joins TRBV15 and TRBJ1-3; no reliable D call. In germline, CDR1 is LNHNV, CDR2 YYDKDF (reference sequence). V shed 6 bases and J shed 4 bases, with 16 bases lying between them. This CDR3 spans 15 amino acids. For the CDR3, the DNA is TGTGCCACCAGAGAATGGGATGGTCGAGGAAACACCATATATTTT. This sequence encodes CATREWDGRGNTIYF.

The chain combines TRBV27 with TRBJ2-1, with D possibly being TRBD1 (6 bases). The germline V and J ends were trimmed by 5 bases and 2 bases, with 19 bases remaining between them. The germline gives CDR1 MNHEY, CDR2 SMNVEV (reference sequence). The CDR3 spans 17 residues. In DNA form, the CDR3 reads TGTGCCAGCAGTGGGGCTTGGCGAACAGGGACCTACAATGAGCAGTTCTTC. Protein product: CASSGAWRTGTYNEQFF.

This chain connects TRBV10-2 to TRBJ2-1; 8 positions agree with TRBD2. The germline V gene has CDR1 WSHSY and CDR2 SAAADI. With 9 bases clipped from V and 9 bases from J, the junction kept 13 bases outside the gene matches. This CDR3 region has 14 residues. The CDR3 region is CASGVAGRGGEQFF. CDR3 sequence (DNA): TGCGCCAGTGGAGTAGCGGGGCGTGGGGGTGAGCAGTTCTTC.

The gene calls are TRBV5-4 and TRBJ1-1; D is ambiguous. The CDR3 consists of 14 residues. Germline CDR1 and CDR2: SGHNT and YYREEE (reference sequence). Trimming stripped 4 bases from V and 0 bases from J, with 10 bases between. The CDR3 DNA reads as TGTGCCAGCAGCATCCGGGCCTTGAACACTGAAGCTTTCTTT. Encoded protein: CASSIRALNTEAFF.

The gene calls are TRBV7-9 and TRBJ2-7, with D maybe TRBD2 (6 bases). The V end was cut by 4 bases, the J end by 2 bases, with 12 bases between. From germline, CDR1 is SEHNR and CDR2 FQNEAQ (reference sequence). The CDR3 totals 14 residues. This chain's CDR3 is CASSSRELPYEQYF. The CDR3, as DNA: TGTGCCAGCAGCTCCCGGGAGCTACCCTACGAGCAGTACTTC.

This chain connects TRBV5-4 to TRBJ2-3; TRBD2 agrees at 9 bases. The CDR3 is 15 amino acids. Germline V CDR1 and CDR2: SGHNT, YYREEE (reference sequence). Trimming cost V 2 bases and J 3 bases; bases outside gene matches: 4. CDR3 sequence reads: CASSFWREGTDTQYF. DNA of the CDR3: TGTGCCAGCAGCTTTTGGCGGGAGGGGACAGATACGCAGTATTTT.

This clone was recorded only once. The J gene is TRBJ2-1, the V gene TRBV10-1, with 10 bases matching TRBD2. The trim removed 7 bases at V and 8 bases at J, leaving 14 bases unmatched. CDR3 length: 16 residues. CDR1 is WNHNN, CDR2 SYGVQD, per germline (reference sequence). The DNA for the CDR3 is TGCGCCAGCATCAGTGCTCTAGCGGGAGTGGTCGATGAGCAGTTCTTC. Its protein product is CASISALAGVVDEQFF.

J is TRBJ1-1 and V is TRBV5-8, with D uncertain. Germline CDR1 is SGHTS and CDR2 is YDEGEE. The CDR3 is 10 residues long. Trimming took 7 bases from V and 6 from J, leaving 7 bases between them. CDR3 sequence: CASLGAEAFF. The CDR3 nucleotides are TGTGCCAGCCTCGGCGCTGAAGCTTTCTTT.

J is TRBJ2-5 and V is TRBV7-6; 8 nucleotides line up with TRBD2. Looked up from germline, CDR1 is SGHVS and CDR2 is FNYEAQ. This CDR3 spans 17 amino acids. V trimming: 1 base; J trimming: 5 bases; junction bases outside the gene matches: 12. The CDR3 DNA reads as TGTGCCAGCAGCTTAGATCTTGCAGCGGGAGTCCGGGAGACCCAGTACTTC. Residues: CASSLDLAAGVRETQYF.